The 18 T cell receptor beta chains below come from one sample, sequenced in a study of T cells in Graves' hyperthyroidism and ophthalmopathy. RNA transcripts served as the template for amplifying TCR beta CDR3 regions. In the first-round RT-PCR of the TCR CDR3, the HTBI primer set was used. TCRdb reanalysed the multiplex PCR reads using MiXCR and keeps one entry per CDR3 protein. Here the sample spans roughly 400,000 distinct CDR3 sequences, more than 15% being singletons. The sequenced material came from blood. These TCRs come from a woman aged 18-29 years with Graves' hyperthyroidism that later progressed to Graves' ophthalmopathy.

The rearrangement joins TRBV19 to TRBJ2-1; tentatively, D is TRBD2 (6 bases). Germline CDR1 reads LNHDA; CDR2 reads SQIVND (reference sequence). This CDR3 contains 18 residues. V lost 1 base and J lost 3, with 19 bases in between. The CDR3 DNA reads as TGTGCCAGTAGTATAGGAGCAGGAGGGGTGAAGAACTACAATGAGCAGTTCTTC. Translating it yields CASSIGAGGVKNYNEQFF.

This clonotype was detected only a few times. The chain links TRBV7-9 to TRBJ1-3; no definite D call. The CDR3 is 17 residues long. The ends were cut back, 1 base at V and 0 bases at J, with 13 bases in the middle. Germline V gene lookup returns CDR1 SEHNR and CDR2 FQNEAQ (reference sequence). The CDR3 sequence: CASSLEYPGTSGNTIYF. The CDR3 DNA is TGTGCCAGCAGCTTAGAGTATCCAGGTACCTCTGGAAACACCATATATTTT.

There are many counts of this clonotype. This chain uses TRBV20-1 with TRBJ2-1, with a tentative D call TRBD1 (7 bases). This CDR3 is 15 amino acids long. V lost 0 bases to trimming and J lost 10 bases, with 19 bases between them. CDR1 is DFQATT, CDR2 SNEGSKA, per germline (reference sequence). The CDR3 here is CSARDYHTGAGEQFF. In DNA, the CDR3 is TGCAGTGCTAGAGATTACCACACAGGGGCGGGAGAGCAGTTCTTC.

This clonotype has only a few counts. A much larger clone differs from this one at a single base, so this may be a read error. The chain links TRBV28 to TRBJ2-7; 9 nucleotides line up with TRBD2. Trimming cost V 8 bases and J 5 bases; bases outside gene matches: 13. Germline assignment: CDR1 MDHEN and CDR2 SYDVKM. This CDR3 comprises 15 residues. The CDR3, as DNA: TGTGCCAGCCACCGCGTAGCGGGAGTGGGCGACGAGCAGTACTTC. Amino acid sequence: CASHRVAGVGDEQYF.

This clonotype was detected ten times or more. The V and J genes are TRBV6-2 or TRBV6-3 and TRBJ2-1, with TRBD2 identical over 10 bases. Trimming cost V 1 base and J 8 bases; bases outside gene matches: 2. The CDR3 spans 14 residues. CDR1 is MNHEY and CDR2 is SVGEGT in the germline V gene. CDR3 loop: CASSYYLAGDEQFF. CDR3 nucleotides: TGTGCCAGCAGTTACTATCTAGCGGGAGATGAGCAGTTCTTC.

The chain carries TRBV6-1 and TRBJ1-4; weak D call: TRBD1 (5 bases). Germline CDR1 reads MNHNS; CDR2 reads SASEGT. V was trimmed by 6 bases and J by 5 bases, leaving 13 bases between them. The CDR3 totals 14 residues. The CDR3 sequence: CASSAGWSNEKLFF. Here the CDR3 DNA reads TGTGCCAGCAGCGCAGGGTGGTCGAATGAAAAACTGTTTTTT.

This clonotype was picked up many times. V is TRBV6-1 and J is TRBJ2-7; perhaps TRBD1 as D (5 bases). Germline lookup yields CDR1 MNHNS and CDR2 SASEGT. CDR3 length equals 15 residues. Trimming pared 2 bases from V and 5 bases from J, leaving 16 bases between. CDR3: CASSESGHPFDEQYF. CDR3 nucleotides: TGTGCCAGCAGTGAAAGTGGACACCCATTTGACGAGCAGTACTTC.

This clonotype was observed at least ten times. The chain joins TRBV27 to TRBJ2-5, with 8 nucleotides matching TRBD1. The germline V gene has CDR1 MNHEY and CDR2 SMNVEV (reference sequence). The length of the CDR3 is 15 residues. The ends lost 5 bases at V and 7 bases at J; junction bases unmatched: 12. The CDR3 loop reads CASSIAGGDGVTQYF. CDR3 in DNA: TGTGCCAGCAGTATCGCAGGGGGCGATGGGGTGACCCAGTACTTC.

In this sample, this clonotype turned up a few times. The chain recombines TRBV7-3 with TRBJ2-1; D may correspond to TRBD1 or TRBD2 (5 bases each). The CDR3 is 15 residues long. V dropped 5 bases and J dropped 3 bases, with 14 bases sitting between them. Per the germline V gene, CDR1 is SGHTA and CDR2 is FQGTGA. As DNA, the CDR3 is TGTGCCAGCAGCCCTTTGGGGGAGAGCTACAATGAGCAGTTCTTC. This encodes CASSPLGESYNEQFF.

Worth noting for this clonotype: A junction boundary mismatches the germline segment, possibly from a read error. The J gene is TRBJ2-7, the V gene TRBV13, with 12 bases aligning to TRBD2. Germline CDR1 reads PRHDT; CDR2 reads FYEKMQ (reference sequence). The CDR3 spans 14 residues. The CDR3 coding sequence is TGTGCCAGCAGCCCTAGCGGGAGGGCCTACAAGCAGTACTTC. Translation gives CASSPSGRAYKQYF.

This clonotype has more than one count but fewer than ten. CDR3: CASSPKLAADFTDTQYF. The CDR3 DNA follows: TGTGCCAGCAGCCCGAAACTAGCGGCGGACTTCACAGATACGCAGTATTTT. This rearrangement joins TRBV7-9 to TRBJ2-3; 8 nucleotides align to TRBD2. Trimming at V came to 5 bases and at J to 2 bases, leaving 12 bases not matched to a gene. Germline assignment: CDR1 SEHNR and CDR2 FQNEAQ (reference sequence). This CDR3 is built from 17 residues.

This clonotype was observed at least ten times. V and J are TRBV18 and TRBJ2-2; weak D call: TRBD2 (5 bases). V gave up 3 bases and J gave up 2 bases, with 10 bases separating them. The CDR3 consists of 15 residues. CDR1 and CDR2 (germline): KGHSH, LQKENI. The CDR3, as DNA: TGTGCCAGCTCACCGAATCCGGGAAACACCGGGGAGCTGTTTTTT. Encoded protein: CASSPNPGNTGELFF.

This clonotype was detected many times. CDR3 sequence (DNA): TGTGCCAGCAGTTTATCCCTCTTCCGGGACACGACCTACGAGCAGTACTTC. Its translation: CASSLSLFRDTTYEQYF. The chain combines TRBV28 with TRBJ2-7, with D perhaps matching TRBD1 (6 bases). The CDR3 spans 17 residues. Per germline, CDR1 MDHEN and CDR2 SYDVKM. V was shortened by 1 base and J by 2 bases, with 18 bases between the two germline ends.

This clonotype has a handful of counts. The junction does not match germline at one end; this may be a read error. The chain joins TRBV7-7 to TRBJ2-5, with 8 bases lining up with TRBD2. Germline V gene data show CDR1 as SSHAT and CDR2 as FNYEAQ (reference sequence). This CDR3 contains 14 residues. This CDR3 reads CASSPSGSQETQYF. CDR3 nucleotides: TGTGCTAGCAGCCCGAGCGGGAGTCAAGAGACCCAGTACTTC.

The chain couples TRBV9 to TRBJ2-2; the match to TRBD2 covers 7 bases. J was trimmed by 5 bases and V by 3 bases; bases with no gene match: 7. The CDR3 runs 15 residues. The germline gives CDR1 SGDLS, CDR2 YYNGEE. As DNA, the CDR3 is TGTGCCAGCAGCGGAGGAGCGGGACGGACCGGGGAGCTGTTTTTT. It yields the protein CASSGGAGRTGELFF. Complete variable domain (other parts from reference TRBV9 and TRBJ2-2): DSGVTQTPKHLITATGQRVTLRCSPRSGDLSVYWYQQSLDQGLQFLIQYYNGEERAKGNILERFSAQQFPDLHSELNLSSLELGDSALYFCASSGGAGRTGELFFGEGSRLTVL.

This clonotype was seen at least ten times. The genes are TRBV20-1 and TRBJ2-1; 10 bases match TRBD2. The CDR3 covers 15 residues. V gave up 1 base and J gave up 7 bases; unmatched junction bases: 7. The germline V gene has CDR1 DFQATT and CDR2 SNEGSKA (reference sequence). CDR3 bases: TGCAGTGCTAGAGCGCTCGCACTAGCGGGGAATGAGCAGTTCTTC. It specifies CSARALALAGNEQFF.

As DNA, the CDR3 is TGCGCCAGCTTTCGACTAGCGGGAGAGAGATTGGGCACAGATACGCAGTATTTT. Translating it yields CASFRLAGERLGTDTQYF. The rearrangement links TRBV10-2 to TRBJ2-3, with 12 bases identical to TRBD2. There are 18 residues in the CDR3. Germline values: CDR1 WSHSY, CDR2 SAAADI. V was clipped by 8 bases and J by 1 base; unmatched bases: 13.

This clonotype was seen ten or more times. The chain uses TRBV6-1 and TRBJ2-7; maybe TRBD1 (6 bases). There are 14 residues in the CDR3. Germline V lookup: CDR1 MNHNS, CDR2 SASEGT. V dropped 0 bases and J dropped 2 bases, with 8 bases sitting between them. This CDR3 reads CASSEAGDTYEQYF. CDR3 in DNA: TGTGCCAGCAGTGAAGCGGGGGACACCTACGAGCAGTACTTC.